These 23 T cell receptor beta chains were all obtained from the same sample, sequenced in a study of blood T cell repertoires in COVID-19 (dated by TCRdb to about 2020). The method was the immunoSEQ multiplex PCR assay. TCRdb took over this immuneACCESS table, retaining in-frame rearrangements with V and J assigned. Such tables are incomplete; in checked studies, under half of the missing clones stem from an unresolved V gene, and the remainder is unexplained. A total of roughly 100,000 clones appear in this sample, 84% of them only once. The leading ten clones occupy 9.5% to 15% of the sample. Sequencing input: peripheral blood. These receptor sequences come from a human donor in a cohort sampled during active COVID-19.

This chain joins TRBV30 and TRBJ1-4, with 7 bases identical to TRBD1. Per germline, CDR1 GTSNPN and CDR2 SVGIG (reference sequence). V was clipped by 8 bases and J by 9 bases; unmatched bases: 6. This CDR3 is built from 11 residues. CDR3 region: CAVGQEKKLFF. Here the CDR3 DNA reads TGTGCCGTCGGACAGGAGAAAAAACTGTTTTTT.

V gene TRBV5-1 combines with J gene TRBJ2-3; the match to TRBD2 covers 10 bases. Germline V gene sequence: CDR1 SGHRS, CDR2 YFSETQ. J lost 1 base, V lost 4 bases, and 6 bases had no gene match. This CDR3 is 16 amino acids long. CDR3 in DNA: TGCGCCAGCAGCCGAGGGACTAGCGTGGGCACAGATACGCAGTATTTT. This codes for CASSRGTSVGTDTQYF. The variable domain in full, completed from reference TRBV5-1 and TRBJ2-3, reads KAGVTQTPRYLIKTRGQQVTLSCSPISGHRSVSWYQQTPGQGLQFLFEYFSETQRNKGNFPGRFSGRQFSNSRSEMNVSTLELGDSALYLCASSRGTSVGTDTQYFGPGTRLTVL.

V and J are TRBV5-1 and TRBJ2-2; the D gene is possibly TRBD2 (6 bases). CDR1 is SGHRS, CDR2 YFSETQ, per germline. Between the trimmed V and J ends, which lost 4 bases and 6 bases, there was a span of 19 bases. The CDR3 runs 16 residues. The CDR3 spells CASSRGWSSGAGELFF. CDR3 DNA: TGCGCCAGCAGCCGGGGGTGGTCCTCCGGGGCCGGGGAGCTGTTTTTT. Combining the CDR3 with reference TRBV5-1 and TRBJ2-2 gives the whole variable domain KAGVTQTPRYLIKTRGQQVTLSCSPISGHRSVSWYQQTPGQGLQFLFEYFSETQRNKGNFPGRFSGRQFSNSRSEMNVSTLELGDSALYLCASSRGWSSGAGELFFGEGSRLTVL.

The gene calls are TRBV7-9 and TRBJ1-5; possible D gene TRBD1, 6 bases. Trimming pared 5 bases from V and 9 bases from J, leaving 17 bases between. Germline V gives CDR1 SEHNR, CDR2 FQNEAQ (reference sequence). The CDR3 extends over 14 amino acids. The CDR3, as DNA: TGTGCCAGCAGCCCGCAGGGGACCGCGGGGCCCCAGCATTTT. This gives the protein CASSPQGTAGPQHF.

V and J are TRBV18 and TRBJ1-3; perhaps TRBD1 as D (6 bases). The CDR3 is 16 amino acids. V lost 3 bases to trimming and J lost 8 bases, with 20 bases between them. The germline gives CDR1 KGHSH, CDR2 LQKENI. The CDR3 is CASSPSRTGIGDTIYF. CDR3 nucleotide sequence: TGTGCCAGCTCACCCTCCCGCACAGGGATCGGGGACACCATATATTTT.

The chain has TRBV5-8 and TRBJ2-1; no clear D gene. The CDR3 totals 15 residues. The germline gives CDR1 SGHTS, CDR2 YDEGEE. The V and J ends lost 1 base and 0 bases respectively, with 8 bases between them. The chain's CDR3 is CASSLRWSSYNEQFF. For the CDR3, the DNA is TGTGCCAGCAGCTTGCGGTGGAGCTCCTACAATGAGCAGTTCTTC.

The genes are TRBV10-1 and TRBJ2-1; 7 positions agree with TRBD1. This CDR3 has 14 residues. J lost 8 bases, V lost 6 bases, and 10 bases had no gene match. Germline loops: CDR1 WNHNN, CDR2 SYGVQD (reference sequence). CDR3 amino acids: CASSGDRVGDEQFF. The CDR3 nucleotides are TGCGCCAGCAGCGGCGACAGGGTAGGGGATGAGCAGTTCTTC.

The chain couples TRBV5-1 to TRBJ1-3, with TRBD1 as a possible D gene (5 bases). In germline, CDR1 is SGHRS, CDR2 YFSETQ. The CDR3 has 15 residues. V dropped 4 bases and J dropped 4 bases, with 15 bases sitting between them. The CDR3 nucleotides are TGCGCCAGCAGCCTCTCGCGGGGGTCGGGAAACACCATATATTTT. It specifies CASSLSRGSGNTIYF.

The chain carries TRBV4-3 and TRBJ2-7; D perhaps matches TRBD2 (5 bases). Trimming took 0 bases from V and 3 from J, leaving 15 bases between them. The CDR3 is 16 residues long. In germline, CDR1 is LGHNA, CDR2 YSLEER. CDR3 in DNA: TGCGCCAGCAGCCAAGAGTGGAATAGCGAGGACTACGAGCAGTACTTC. Amino acid sequence: CASSQEWNSEDYEQYF.

This chain links TRBV7-9 with TRBJ2-1; the D is unclear. V was clipped by 5 bases and J by 0 bases, with 11 bases between them. CDR3 size: 15 residues. The germline V gene has CDR1 SEHNR and CDR2 FQNEAQ (reference sequence). The CDR3 region is CASSPTRSSYNEQFF. In nucleotides, the CDR3 is TGTGCCAGCAGCCCCACCCGGAGCTCCTACAATGAGCAGTTCTTC.

The chain joins TRBV6-5 to TRBJ1-6; 10 nucleotides line up with TRBD1. Trimming took 6 bases from V and 9 from J; bases not matched to a gene: 5. Per the germline V gene, CDR1 is MNHEY and CDR2 is SVGAGI. CDR3 size: 14 residues. CDR3 sequence (DNA): TGTGCCAGCAGCTTACGACAGGGGGCTTCACCCCTCCACTTT. This sequence encodes CASSLRQGASPLHF.

The rearrangement uses TRBV7-2 and TRBJ1-2; D uncertain. The CDR3 totals 14 residues. The ends were cut back, 1 base at V and 7 bases at J, with 13 bases in the middle. Germline CDR1 is SGHTA and CDR2 is FQGNSA. CDR3 region: CASSLVPNGAGYTF. The CDR3 DNA is TGTGCCAGCAGCTTAGTGCCCAACGGTGCTGGCTACACCTTC.

Here the CDR3 DNA reads TGTGCCAGCAGAAGGACGGGGGGTAATGAAAAACTGTTTTTT. As protein: CASRRTGGNEKLFF. The genes are TRBV11-2 and TRBJ1-4; D may be TRBD1 (5 bases). V lost 6 bases and J lost 4, with 12 bases in between. The CDR3 is 14 residues long. CDR1 and CDR2 (germline): SGHAT, FQNNGV.

This clone has at least ten counts. The V gene is TRBV5-1, the J gene TRBJ2-3; TRBD2 agrees at 7 bases. CDR3 length: 14 amino acids. CDR1 is SGHRS, CDR2 YFSETQ, per germline. V dropped 3 bases and J dropped 5; count of bases not matched to a gene: 6. The CDR3 here is CASSSGTNLDTQYF. CDR3 DNA: TGCGCCAGCAGCTCCGGGACTAATCTAGATACGCAGTATTTT.

This clone has just a few counts. The rearrangement uses TRBV10-2 and TRBJ2-7; D perhaps matches TRBD2 (5 bases). Germline V gives CDR1 WSHSY, CDR2 SAAADI. V was clipped by 7 bases and J by 5 bases, with 9 bases between them. The CDR3 is 11 amino acids. The CDR3 reads CASMPEDEQYF. The CDR3, as DNA: TGCGCCAGCATGCCGGAGGACGAGCAGTACTTC.

The chain couples TRBV27 to TRBJ2-2; 10 positions match TRBD1. The CDR3 is 15 residues long. The J segment lost 7 bases and the V segment lost 3 bases, leaving 5 bases of the junction unmatched. Germline V CDR1 and CDR2: MNHEY, SMNVEV (reference sequence). The CDR3 DNA reads TGTGCCAGCAGTTTTCGGACAGGGGGGGACGGGGAGCTGTTTTTT. It is translated as CASSFRTGGDGELFF.

Only a few counts were recorded for this clone. The chain recombines TRBV14 with TRBJ2-3; D is unresolved. The CDR3 runs 14 residues. Germline loops: CDR1 SGHDN, CDR2 FVKESK. Trimming cost V 4 bases and J 2 bases, with 10 bases left between them. The CDR3, as DNA: TGTGCCAGCAGCCCCCGGGTGGTCACAGATACGCAGTATTTT. This codes for CASSPRVVTDTQYF.

Here the CDR3 reads CASSRRAGTANYGYTF. In nucleotides, the CDR3 is TGTGCCAGCAGCCGACGTGCGGGGACCGCTAACTATGGCTACACCTTC. The rearrangement uses TRBV7-9 and TRBJ1-2; D might be TRBD1 (5 bases). Germline V gene lookup returns CDR1 SEHNR and CDR2 FQNEAQ (reference sequence). The CDR3 contains 16 residues. The V and J ends lost 5 bases and 0 bases respectively, with 16 bases between them.

V gene TRBV5-1 combines with J gene TRBJ2-1; TRBD2 matches at 9 bases. Germline assignment: CDR1 SGHRS and CDR2 YFSETQ. The CDR3 is 16 residues long. The J segment lost 2 bases and the V segment lost 5 bases, leaving 8 bases of the junction unmatched. The CDR3 sequence is CASSSEGGGAYNEQFF. The CDR3 DNA is TGCGCCAGCAGTTCCGAAGGCGGGGGGGCCTACAATGAGCAGTTCTTC.

The V and J genes are TRBV5-4 and TRBJ1-3, with 8 bases identical to TRBD1. After removal of 4 bases from V and 0 bases from J, the junction contained 6 bases not matched to a gene. The CDR3 is 16 amino acids. Germline V CDR1 and CDR2: SGHNT, YYREEE (reference sequence). Here the CDR3 DNA reads TGTGCCAGCAGCAGGGGACAGGTGAACTCTGGAAACACCATATATTTT. It encodes CASSRGQVNSGNTIYF.

The CDR3 DNA is TGTGCCGGTGGCGGGGGCCGTAGAGAGACCCAGTACTTC. Translated, it gives CAGGGGRRETQYF. This chain uses TRBV30 with TRBJ2-5, with D perhaps matching TRBD2 (7 bases). The CDR3 loop spans 13 amino acids. The germline V gene encodes CDR1 GTSNPN and CDR2 SVGIG (reference sequence). Between the trimmed V and J ends, which lost 8 bases and 4 bases, there was a span of 17 bases.

The V gene is TRBV5-1, the J gene TRBJ2-5; 10 bases are a match to TRBD1. The CDR3 is made up of 17 amino acids. Germline V gene sequence: CDR1 SGHRS, CDR2 YFSETQ. V trimming: 0 bases; J trimming: 7 bases; junction bases outside the gene matches: 12. The CDR3 sequence is CASSLAGTTGGRRTQYF. DNA for the CDR3: TGCGCCAGCAGCTTGGCAGGAACGACAGGGGGCCGGAGGACCCAGTACTTC.

The rearrangement joins TRBV21-1 to TRBJ2-5; no DNA check was done on the table's D call, TRBD2. TRBV21-1 is recorded as a pseudogene. The CDR3 sequence is 15 residues long. CDR3 DNA: TGTGCCAGCAGCAGCCCTCGAGCGGGGCAAGAGACCCAGTACTTC. Its translation is CASSSPRAGQETQYF.